This is a list of T cell receptor beta chains from one sample in a study of shared clonotypes between healthy human individuals. Here immunoSEQ multiplex PCR was the method, and the copy in TCRdb shows in-frame clones only, minus some. The table lists about 2.2 million clones, 85% to 95% of them singletons. Sequencing was performed on naive CD8+ T cells from PBMCs. These receptors all come from a man aged 18 to 30 in good health. Some clones in this sample may be carry-over from other donors' samples. The CDR3 runs from the conserved cysteine through the conserved F or W. D genes are given only for firm matches. Only some rows state a clone size, as once, few, many or a class for expanded clones.

v_call	clone_size	cdr3_length	j_call	d_call	cdr3_nt	cdr3_aa
TRBV5-1	NA	18	TRBJ2-6	TRBD1	TGCGCCAGCAGCCCGGCCGGGACAGGGGGCGCTGGGGCCAACGTCCTGACTTTC	CASSPAGTGGAGANVLTF
TRBV6-5	once	12	TRBJ2-6	NA	TGTGCCACCCTGGGGGGGGCCAACGTCCTGACTTTC	CATLGGANVLTF
TRBV30	few	14	TRBJ1-1	NA	TGTGCCTGGACGTTCGGCGGACTGTTCGCTGAAGCTTTCTTT	CAWTFGGLFAEAFF
TRBV27	NA	15	TRBJ1-1	NA	TGTGCCAGCAGTTACCGACCCGGGCTGGGCACTGAAGCTTTCTTT	CASSYRPGLGTEAFF
TRBV27	NA	11	TRBJ2-7	NA	TGTGCCAGCAGTTCTGGGATCGAGCAGTACTTC	CASSSGIEQYF
TRBV25-1	NA	13	TRBJ2-1	TRBD2	TGTGCCAGCAGTGTCGGGACTAGCGGAAAGCAGTTCTTC	CASSVGTSGKQFF
TRBV28	NA	14	TRBJ2-7	NA	TGTGCCAGCAGTGGGGGCAGGTGGGCCTACGAGCAGTACTTC	CASSGGRWAYEQYF
TRBV29-1	NA	14	TRBJ2-3	TRBD2	TGCAGCGCCGTGGGGGGGGATTACACAGATACGCAGTATTTT	CSAVGGDYTDTQYF
TRBV4-3	NA	17	TRBJ2-1	NA	TGCGCCAGCAGCCAAGACGGGACTGCTTACTCCTACAATGAGCAGTTCTTC	CASSQDGTAYSYNEQFF
TRBV27	NA	18	TRBJ2-7	TRBD2	TGTGCCAGCAGTCCCGGGACTAGCGGGAGGATCATCGCCTACGAGCAGTACTTC	CASSPGTSGRIIAYEQYF
TRBV7-3	NA	14	TRBJ2-1	NA	TGTGCCAGCAGCTTAGGCGGGGCGAACAATGAGCAGTTCTTC	CASSLGGANNEQFF
TRBV5-1	once	13	TRBJ2-7	NA	TGCGCCAGCAGACCTCTCACAGGGTTCGAGCAGTACTTC	CASRPLTGFEQYF
TRBV11-2	NA	17	TRBJ2-7	TRBD2	TGTGCCAGCAGCTTCCACTCGGCTGGACTAGTGGGCAACGAGCAGTACTTC	CASSFHSAGLVGNEQYF
TRBV19	NA	15	TRBJ2-3	TRBD1	TGTGCCAGTAAGTCTTCCGGGACAGCATGGGATACGCAGTATTTT	CASKSSGTAWDTQYF
TRBV7-3	NA	15	TRBJ2-1	TRBD1	TGTGCCAGCAGCCCCGGGACAGGGCTAGGCAATGAGCAGTTCTTC	CASSPGTGLGNEQFF
TRBV25-1	NA	14	TRBJ1-1	NA	TGTGCCACCCAGTGGGGGGTGTCGAACACTGAAGCTTTCTTT	CATQWGVSNTEAFF
TRBV7-9	NA	14	TRBJ1-1	TRBD1	TGTGCCAGCAGCACCGGACAGGGTTTACCTGAAGCTTTCTTT	CASSTGQGLPEAFF
TRBV29-1	NA	12	TRBJ1-4	NA	TGCAGCGTTGGTCGAGGAAATGAAAAACTGTTTTTT	CSVGRGNEKLFF
TRBV5-1	NA	22	TRBJ1-3	TRBD1	TGCGCCAGCAGCGATGGCCTACCCCGGGACAGGGGGATCGGTTTCTCTGGAAACACCATATATTTT	CASSDGLPRDRGIGFSGNTIYF
TRBV28	NA	13	TRBJ1-2	NA	TGTGCCAGCAGTTTTTCTTATTCCAATGGCTACACCTTC	CASSFSYSNGYTF
TRBV19	NA	13	TRBJ2-1	NA	TGTGCCAGTAGGAACAAGGGGGTGGACGAGCAGTTCTTC	CASRNKGVDEQFF
TRBV7-2	NA	17	TRBJ1-5	TRBD1	TGTGCCAGCAGCCAGGCCTGGGACAGGGGGAGAATCCAGCCCCAGCATTTT	CASSQAWDRGRIQPQHF
TRBV29-1	NA	15	TRBJ1-5	NA	TGCAGCGCTTCCCACGGGGACGGACCCAATCAGCCCCAGCATTTT	CSASHGDGPNQPQHF
TRBV28	NA	14	TRBJ2-3	NA	TGTGCCAGCAGTTTGAACAGGGACCCAGATACGCAGTATTTT	CASSLNRDPDTQYF
TRBV28	NA	16	TRBJ2-1	TRBD2	TGTGCCAGCAGTTCCCCACGGGAGGCAGGCTACAATGAGCAGTTCTTC	CASSSPREAGYNEQFF
TRBV28	NA	15	TRBJ1-2	NA	TGTGCCAGCAGTTCTTTCTGGACGGCCCGAGGGGGCTACACCTTC	CASSSFWTARGGYTF
TRBV6-6	NA	13	TRBJ1-5	TRBD1	TGTGCCAGCAGTACAGGGGGCAATCAGCCCCAGCATTTT	CASSTGGNQPQHF
TRBV5-5	NA	15	TRBJ1-1	TRBD1	TGTGCCAGCAGCTTGGGTGGGACAGGGGGCACTGAAGCTTTCTTT	CASSLGGTGGTEAFF
TRBV27	NA	14	TRBJ1-4	NA	TGTGCCAGCAGAGGGAGGCCACATAATGAAAAACTGTTTTTT	CASRGRPHNEKLFF
TRBV29-1	NA	12	TRBJ2-7	NA	TGCAGCGTTGAATTAAGCGCATACGAGCAGTACTTC	CSVELSAYEQYF
TRBV7-6	NA	15	TRBJ2-1	TRBD1	TGTGCCAGCAGCTATCGACAGGGCTACTACAATGAGCAGTTCTTC	CASSYRQGYYNEQFF
TRBV11-3	NA	16	TRBJ2-3	NA	TGTGCCAGCAGCTCGAGGGACTCAAAGGGCGCAGATACGCAGTATTTT	CASSSRDSKGADTQYF
TRBV29-1	NA	16	TRBJ2-2	TRBD2	TGCAGCGTTAACGGACTAGCGGGAGAGGTCACCGGGGAGCTGTTTTTT	CSVNGLAGEVTGELFF
TRBV2	NA	14	TRBJ2-1	NA	TGTGCCAGCAATGCGGGATTCTCCTACAATGAGCAGTTCTTC	CASNAGFSYNEQFF
TRBV13	NA	13	TRBJ2-7	NA	TGTGCCAGCAGCCCCACAGGCCGCTACGAGCAGTACTTC	CASSPTGRYEQYF
TRBV7-9	NA	18	TRBJ1-1	NA	TGTGCCAGCAGCTACCCAATCGACGCAGGGATCACGAACACTGAAGCTTTCTTT	CASSYPIDAGITNTEAFF
TRBV27	NA	16	TRBJ2-3	TRBD1	TGTGCCAGCAGTTTGTCGACAGGGGGCGCGCTGGATACGCAGTATTTT	CASSLSTGGALDTQYF
TRBV7-2	NA	16	TRBJ2-1	TRBD2	TGTGCCAGCAGCCCCGGGACTAGCGGGAGGGTGCATGAGCAGTTCTTC	CASSPGTSGRVHEQFF
TRBV7-9	NA	16	TRBJ2-2	NA	TGTGCCAGCAGTTCCTTAGGGATAGGGAACACCGGGGAGCTGTTTTTT	CASSSLGIGNTGELFF
TRBV19	NA	13	TRBJ1-1	NA	TGTGCCAGTAGTATAGAGGGGAGGACTGAAGCTTTCTTT	CASSIEGRTEAFF
TRBV7-8	NA	14	TRBJ2-1	TRBD2	TGTGCCAGCAGTTACAGCGGGAGGGCCAATGAGCAGTTCTTC	CASSYSGRANEQFF
TRBV7-8	NA	20	TRBJ2-1	TRBD2	TGTGCCAGCAGCTCCCCCACAGGTCCCAAAACGTGGGGGGGCTACAATGAGCAGTTCTTC	CASSSPTGPKTWGGYNEQFF
TRBV28	NA	14	TRBJ1-3	NA	TGTGCCAGCAGTTTCCGCGGATCTGGAAACACCATATATTTT	CASSFRGSGNTIYF
TRBV27	NA	14	TRBJ2-7	TRBD2	TGTGCCAGCAGTTTATCTAGCGGGAGTGGCGAGCAGTACTTC	CASSLSSGSGEQYF
TRBV7-9	few	16	TRBJ1-2	NA	TGTGCCAGCAGCTTACCCACCGTGGCAGCTAACTATGGCTACACCTTC	CASSLPTVAANYGYTF
TRBV13	NA	13	TRBJ2-7	NA	TGTGCCAGCAGCTCAGACCTAACCTACGAGCAGTACTTC	CASSSDLTYEQYF